This TCR beta chain was retrieved from a study of T cell responses to AZD1222 COVID-19 vaccine. Produced via immunoSEQ multiplex PCR; TCRdb's table is partial and in-frame only. This table has some 120,000 clones, approximately 90% appearing once. Of note for this clone: Its cognate antigen is unknown.

The study's findings and limits: Most donors were white British, females outnumbered males, and clonal diversity was possibly underestimated. A reported finding is that nearly half of spike-specific TCRs target unmutated variant regions. With dominance at 160-218 and 743-854, vaccine-associated CD4 TCRs spanned spike.

Per the germline V gene, CDR1 is SGHDN and CDR2 is FVKESK. V was cut by 5 bases and J by 1 base, with 14 bases left in between. This CDR3 has 15 amino acids. The input for sequencing was peripheral blood, taken 28 days after the second AZD1222 dose. The J gene is TRBJ1-2, the V gene TRBV14; no definite D call. This TCR was recovered from an adult who received the AZD1222 COVID-19 vaccine. CDR3 sequence (DNA): TGTGCCAGCAGCTACCGGACGGGGATTAACTATGGCTACACCTTC. As protein: CASSYRTGINYGYTF.